This entry lists 13 T cell receptor beta chains sequenced from one sample in a study of blood T cells in healthy people across ages. With a J-beta primer mix and a sample-barcoded 5' primer, a second PCR ran about 7 to 11 cycles. A single record per CDR3 protein comes from TCRdb applying MiXCR to the 5' RACE reads. The sample contains hundreds of thousands of distinct CDR3 sequences, 20% to 25% of which appear only once. The sequencing input was blood. These receptors originate from a man between 65 and 79 years old in good health.

J is TRBJ2-5 and V is TRBV6-6; D is possibly TRBD1 or TRBD2 (5 bases each). V lost 0 bases to trimming and J lost 4 bases, with 12 bases between them. The CDR3 runs to 15 residues. Germline V gene data show CDR1 as MNHNY and CDR2 as SVGAGI (reference sequence). CDR3 nucleotides: TGTGCCAGCAGTTACTCCCCAGGTGGGGGAGAGACCCAGTACTTC. Its protein is CASSYSPGGGETQYF.

Only a few counts were recorded for this clonotype. The genes are TRBV7-9 and TRBJ2-5, with D perhaps assigned TRBD1 or TRBD2 (5 bases each). Judging by the DNA end, TRBJ2-1 fits better; the J call may be wrong. The CDR3 loop spans 14 amino acids. CDR1 is SEHNR and CDR2 is FQNEAQ in the germline V gene (reference sequence). This chain's CDR3 is CASSSTGPDNEQFF. CDR3 in DNA: TGTGCCAGCAGCTCTACGGGACCGGACAATGAGCAGTTCTTC.

Only a few counts were recorded for this clonotype. For the CDR3, the DNA is TGTGCCATCAGCTTGACTAGCTACAATGAGCAGTTCTTC. It specifies CAISLTSYNEQFF. This chain connects TRBV10-3 to TRBJ2-1; tentatively, D is TRBD2 (6 bases). Germline CDR1 and CDR2: ENHRY and SYGVKD. The CDR3 has 13 residues. Deletions cut 6 bases from V and 3 bases from J, with 9 bases between.

This clonotype was counted between two and nine times. This chain uses TRBV20-1 with TRBJ2-1; TRBD2 matches at 15 bases. Looked up from germline, CDR1 is DFQATT and CDR2 is SNEGSKA (reference sequence). The CDR3 covers 16 residues. V gave up 4 bases and J gave up 7 bases; unmatched junction bases: 8. Here the CDR3 DNA reads TGCAGTGCTAATGCCGGGACTAGCGGGAGGACGAATGAGCAGTTCTTC. This translates into CSANAGTSGRTNEQFF.

V and J are TRBV7-6 and TRBJ2-7, with D perhaps matching TRBD1 (6 bases). Germline V lookup: CDR1 SGHVS, CDR2 FNYEAQ. This CDR3 has 14 amino acids. The V gene lost 4 bases and the J gene lost 4 bases, with 14 bases spanning the gap. CDR3 in DNA: TGTGCCAGCAGCTCTACAGGGATAGGGTACGAGCAGTACTTC. It translates to CASSSTGIGYEQYF.

CDR3 loop: CSARDGVRKDGYTF. The CDR3 bases are TGCAGTGCTAGAGATGGAGTCCGGAAGGATGGCTACACCTTC. The rearrangement joins TRBV20-1 to TRBJ1-2; the D is unclear. V gave up 0 bases and J gave up 6 bases, with 14 bases separating them. Per germline, CDR1 DFQATT and CDR2 SNEGSKA (reference sequence). The CDR3 length is 14 residues.

On this clonotype: Since the CDR3 does not end with the conserved phenylalanine or tryptophan, this likely comes from a read error. The V call is TRBV7-2, the J call TRBJ1-1; TRBD1 might be the D (6 bases). V gave up 5 bases and J gave up 3 bases, with 19 bases separating them. The germline V gene has CDR1 SGHTA and CDR2 FQGNSA. The CDR3 consists of 16 residues. The CDR3 coding sequence is TGTGCCAGCAGCGGGGGGTGGGGGGCAGCGGACACTGAAGCTTTCTTA. This translates into CASSGGWGAADTEAFL.

The chain is built from TRBV29-1 and TRBJ1-4, with 7 positions matching TRBD1. Germline V CDR1 and CDR2: SQVTM, ANQGSEA. The CDR3 extends over 16 amino acids. V shed 2 bases and J 4 bases; nucleotides not matched to a gene: 10. The CDR3 DNA reads TGCAGCGTTGAACTCCTTAAGGGACAGCTTAATGAAAAACTGTTTTTT. Residues: CSVELLKGQLNEKLFF.

The chain is built from TRBV20-1 and TRBJ2-3; perhaps TRBD2 as D (6 bases). The length of the CDR3 is 12 residues. Germline V gives CDR1 DFQATT, CDR2 SNEGSKA (reference sequence). V dropped 6 bases and J dropped 1 base, with 8 bases sitting between them. The CDR3 coding sequence is TGCAGTGCGGGACTGGGCACAGATACGCAGTATTTT. Encoded protein: CSAGLGTDTQYF.

The chain couples TRBV7-9 to TRBJ1-4; maybe TRBD1 (6 bases). The CDR3 loop spans 18 amino acids. V was trimmed by 6 bases and J by 0 bases, leaving 20 bases between them. Germline CDR1 reads SEHNR; CDR2 reads FQNEAQ (reference sequence). The CDR3 here is CASRFGQSTISTNEKLFF. The CDR3 nucleotides read TGTGCCAGCAGGTTCGGACAGTCGACCATCTCAACTAATGAAAAACTGTTTTTT.

This chain links TRBV28 with TRBJ2-3; 7 bases fit TRBD2. Germline V gene sequence: CDR1 MDHEN, CDR2 SYDVKM. The J segment lost 4 bases and the V segment lost 3 bases, leaving 4 bases of the junction unmatched. This CDR3 has 14 residues. CDR3 bases: TGTGCCAGCAGTTTTGGCGGGAGCGCAGATACGCAGTATTTT. As protein: CASSFGGSADTQYF.

In this sample, this clonotype turned up a few times. This may stem from a read error, because a much larger clone lies one nucleotide away. The chain is built from TRBV2 and TRBJ2-4; D is undetermined. This CDR3 spans 12 amino acids. Germline assignment: CDR1 SNHLY and CDR2 FYNNEI. The CDR3 nucleotides are TGTGCCAGCCATGACATCAAAAGCATTCAGTACTTC. Its protein is CASHDIKSIQYF.

The chain couples TRBV20-1 to TRBJ2-7; 9 bases align to TRBD1. The CDR3 has 14 residues. Germline V gene lookup returns CDR1 DFQATT and CDR2 SNEGSKA (reference sequence). V lost 1 base to trimming and J lost 1 base; unmatched junction nucleotides: 2. In nucleotides, the CDR3 is TGCAGTGCTAGAGGGGGACAGGGTTCCTACGAGCAGTACTTC. This sequence encodes CSARGGQGSYEQYF.